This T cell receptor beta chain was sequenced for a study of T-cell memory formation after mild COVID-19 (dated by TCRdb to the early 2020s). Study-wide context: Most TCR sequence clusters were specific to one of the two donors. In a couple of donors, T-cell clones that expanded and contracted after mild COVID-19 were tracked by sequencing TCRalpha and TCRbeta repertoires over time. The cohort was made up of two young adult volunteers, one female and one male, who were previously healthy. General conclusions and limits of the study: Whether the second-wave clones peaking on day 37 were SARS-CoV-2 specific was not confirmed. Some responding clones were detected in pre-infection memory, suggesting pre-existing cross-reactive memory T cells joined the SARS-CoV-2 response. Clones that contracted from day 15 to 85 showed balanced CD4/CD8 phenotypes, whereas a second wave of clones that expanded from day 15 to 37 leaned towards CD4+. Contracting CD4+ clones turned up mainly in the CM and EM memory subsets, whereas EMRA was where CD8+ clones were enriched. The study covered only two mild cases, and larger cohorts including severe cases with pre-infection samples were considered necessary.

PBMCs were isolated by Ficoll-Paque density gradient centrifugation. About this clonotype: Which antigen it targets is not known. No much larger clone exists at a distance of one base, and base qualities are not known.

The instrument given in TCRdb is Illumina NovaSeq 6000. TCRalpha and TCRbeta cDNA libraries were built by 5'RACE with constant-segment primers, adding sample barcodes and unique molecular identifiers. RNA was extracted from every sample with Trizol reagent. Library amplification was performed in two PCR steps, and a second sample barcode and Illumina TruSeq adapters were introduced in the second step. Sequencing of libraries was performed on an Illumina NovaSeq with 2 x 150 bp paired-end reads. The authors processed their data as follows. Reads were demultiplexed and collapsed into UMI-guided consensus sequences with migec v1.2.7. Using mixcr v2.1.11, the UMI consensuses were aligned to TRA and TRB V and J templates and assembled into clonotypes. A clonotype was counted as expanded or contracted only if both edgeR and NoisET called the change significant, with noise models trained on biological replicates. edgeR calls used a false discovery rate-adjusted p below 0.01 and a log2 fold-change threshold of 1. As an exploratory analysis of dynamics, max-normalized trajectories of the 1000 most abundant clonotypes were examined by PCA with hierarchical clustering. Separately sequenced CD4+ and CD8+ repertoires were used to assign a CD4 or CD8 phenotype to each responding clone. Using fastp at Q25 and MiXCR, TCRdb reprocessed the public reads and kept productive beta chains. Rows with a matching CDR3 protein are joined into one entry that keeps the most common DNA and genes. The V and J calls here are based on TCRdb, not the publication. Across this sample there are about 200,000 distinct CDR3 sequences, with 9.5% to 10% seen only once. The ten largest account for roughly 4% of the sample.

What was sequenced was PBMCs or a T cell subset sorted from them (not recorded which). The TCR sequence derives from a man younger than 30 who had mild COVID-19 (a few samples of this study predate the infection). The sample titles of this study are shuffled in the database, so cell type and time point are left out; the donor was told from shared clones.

The DNA is TGTGCCAGCAGCCAAGTTCATGGGGGGAGGAACACCGGGGAGCTGTTTTTT. The encoded protein is CASSQVHGGRNTGELFF. The V gene is TRBV3-1 and the J gene is TRBJ2-2; TRBD2 is perhaps the D gene, given 6 matching bases. Spanning cysteine to phenylalanine, the CDR3 consists of 17 amino acids. The CDR3 DNA has 51 bases and is translated from base 1. V was cut back by 1 base and J by 1 base, leaving a gap of 13 bases between them. As encoded in the germline V gene (reference sequence), CDR1 is LGHDT while CDR2 is YNNKEL. The full variable domain, completed from the reference TRBV3-1 and TRBJ2-2 proteins outside the CDR3, reads DTAVSQTPKYLVTQMGNDKSIKCEQNLGHDTMYWYKQDSKKFLKIMFSYNNKELIINETVPNRFSPKSPDKAHLNLHINSLELGDSAVYFCASSQVHGGRNTGELFFGEGSRLTVL.